What follows are 20 T cell receptor beta chains derived from one specimen sequenced in a study of OX40 agonist ivuxolimab in advanced cancers. Measured with immunoSEQ multiplex PCR; TCRdb has only the in-frame clones, and not every one. The profile covers fewer than 90,000 clones, with roughly nine tenths appearing a single time and under 2% taken by the ten largest. Specimen: CD4+ or CD8+ T cells sorted from blood, collected in a trial of the OX40 agonist ivuxolimab. These receptors came from an adult with an advanced solid tumor such as melanoma, head and neck, liver or kidney cancer.

The CDR3 DNA is TGTGCCAGCAGCCCCGGAAGGGGGCCAAGGAATGAAAAACTGTTTTTT. It specifies CASSPGRGPRNEKLFF. This chain uses TRBV7-2 with TRBJ1-4; 7 positions agree with TRBD1. The V segment lost 5 bases and the J segment 5 bases; nucleotides outside the gene matches: 11. This CDR3 contains 16 residues. Germline V gives CDR1 SGHTA, CDR2 FQGNSA.

This CDR3 is CASSLSGAGQGREQYF. In DNA form, the CDR3 reads TGTGCCAGCAGTTTATCGGGTGCGGGACAGGGTAGAGAGCAGTACTTC. V is TRBV28 and J is TRBJ2-7; 9 nucleotides agree with TRBD1. J gave up 7 bases and V 1 base, and 11 bases lay outside the gene matches. CDR3 length: 16 amino acids. Per germline, CDR1 MDHEN and CDR2 SYDVKM. Full variable domain (missing parts from reference TRBV28 and TRBJ2-7): DVKVTQSSRYLVKRTGEKVFLECVQDMDHENMFWYRQDPGLGLRLIYFSYDVKMKEKGDIPEGYSVSREKKERFSLILESASTNQTSMYLCASSLSGAGQGREQYFGPGTRLTVT.

The chain's CDR3 is CASSPNRDRAFGYTF. CDR3 nucleotides: TGTGCCAGCAGCCCCAACCGGGACAGGGCCTTTGGCTACACCTTC. The rearrangement links TRBV7-2 to TRBJ1-2; 9 bases line up with TRBD1. V shed 5 bases, J shed 7 bases, and the junction held 11 bases outside the gene matches. Germline assignment: CDR1 SGHTA and CDR2 FQGNSA. The CDR3 contains 15 residues.

The CDR3 bases are TGTGCCTGGAACAAAGCTGGGGGTGCAGCGAACACCGGGGAGCTGTTTTTT. Amino acid sequence: CAWNKAGGAANTGELFF. The rearrangement links TRBV30 to TRBJ2-2, with D possibly being TRBD1 or TRBD2 (5 bases each). Germline V gene sequence: CDR1 GTSNPN, CDR2 SVGIG (reference sequence). Trimming stripped 4 bases from V and 0 bases from J, with 18 bases between. The CDR3 length is 17 residues.

The chain links TRBV9 to TRBJ2-1; 9 nucleotides align to TRBD1. The CDR3 totals 14 residues. Germline V lookup: CDR1 SGDLS, CDR2 YYNGEE. V lost 0 bases to trimming and J lost 7 bases; unmatched junction nucleotides: 2. The CDR3 region is CASSVGGTGNEQFF. The CDR3 nucleotides read TGTGCCAGCAGCGTAGGAGGGACAGGGAATGAGCAGTTCTTC.

The rearrangement joins TRBV28 to TRBJ2-5; D tentatively reads TRBD1 or TRBD2 (5 bases each). The J call may be incorrect, as the DNA end agrees better with TRBJ2-7. The CDR3 runs 11 residues. Germline CDR1 is MDHEN and CDR2 is SYDVKM. The CDR3 coding sequence is TGTGCCAGCGGGACGGCCTACGAGCAGTACTTC. Its protein product is CASGTAYEQYF.

The rearrangement joins TRBV27 to TRBJ2-7; 9 bases line up with TRBD2. The V and J ends lost 4 bases and 6 bases, in that order; junction bases with no gene match: 13. This CDR3 spans 16 amino acids. Germline assignment: CDR1 MNHEY and CDR2 SMNVEV (reference sequence). The CDR3 nucleotides read TGTGCCAGCAGTTCCACCCGAGGCGGGAGGGCCTCCGAGCAGTACTTC. Protein product: CASSSTRGGRASEQYF.

The chain carries TRBV7-6 and TRBJ2-7; a weak D match, TRBD2 (6 bases). In germline, CDR1 is SGHVS, CDR2 FNYEAQ. The CDR3 covers 15 residues. The V end was cut by 0 bases, the J end by 0 bases, with 9 bases between. The CDR3 DNA reads as TGTGCCAGCAGCTTAGCGGAGGGTTTCTCCTACGAGCAGTACTTC. This translates into CASSLAEGFSYEQYF.

The chain links TRBV4-2 to TRBJ2-1; the match to TRBD1 covers 7 bases. Germline CDR1 is LGHNA and CDR2 is YNFKEQ. This CDR3 region has 14 residues. The V segment lost 0 bases and the J segment 8 bases; nucleotides outside the gene matches: 4. For the CDR3, the DNA is TGTGCCAGCAGCCAAGATGGGACAGTCCATGAGCAGTTCTTC. Its translation is CASSQDGTVHEQFF.

A single count supports this clone. V and J are TRBV28 and TRBJ2-4; D tentatively fits TRBD1 or TRBD2 (5 bases each). This CDR3 region has 18 residues. Germline CDR1 is MDHEN and CDR2 is SYDVKM. Between the trimmed V and J ends, which lost 2 bases and 9 bases, there was a span of 26 bases. CDR3 coding DNA: TGTGCCAGCAGTTTAACTCCTCTAACGTCAGGGCTTGAGGGCATTCAGTACTTC. Protein: CASSLTPLTSGLEGIQYF.

V usage is TRBV6-1 and J usage is TRBJ1-5; maybe TRBD1 (5 bases). The V and J ends lost 7 bases and 1 base respectively, with 11 bases between them. CDR1 MNHNS and CDR2 SASEGT come from the germline V gene. The CDR3 length is 14 residues. The CDR3 DNA follows: TGTGCCAGCACCCAGGGTCTCAGCAATCAGCCCCAGCATTTT. As protein: CASTQGLSNQPQHF.

V is TRBV5-4 and J is TRBJ2-1; D remains unclear. Germline V lookup: CDR1 SGHNT, CDR2 YYREEE (reference sequence). Trimming took off 3 bases at V and 8 bases at J, with 12 bases between the two ends. This CDR3 has 13 amino acids. The CDR3 sequence: CASSWVFKDEQFF. CDR3 DNA: TGTGCCAGCAGCTGGGTCTTCAAGGATGAGCAGTTCTTC. The whole variable domain, filled in from reference TRBV5-4 and TRBJ2-1, reads ETGVTQSPTHLIKTRGQQVTLRCSSQSGHNTVSWYQQALGQGPQFIFQYYREEENGRGNFPPRFSGLQFPNYSSELNVNALELDDSALYLCASSWVFKDEQFFGPGTRLTVL.

This chain links TRBV6-1 with TRBJ2-7; D uncertain. Germline CDR1 is MNHNS and CDR2 is SASEGT. Deletions cut 9 bases from V and 2 bases from J, with 11 bases between. CDR3 length: 12 residues. The CDR3 loop is CASSGPPYEQYF. The CDR3 DNA sequence: TGTGCCAGTTCAGGTCCCCCCTACGAGCAGTACTTC.

The chain couples TRBV11-3 to TRBJ1-1; perhaps TRBD1 as D (5 bases). Germline values: CDR1 SGHNT, CDR2 YENEEA. V was pared by 4 bases and J by 5 bases, with 8 bases between. The CDR3 runs to 12 residues. For the CDR3, the DNA is TGTGCCAGCAGCTCCGACAGAACTGAAGCTTTCTTT. The encoded protein is CASSSDRTEAFF.

The V call is TRBV7-2, the J call TRBJ2-6; D possibly corresponds to TRBD1 (5 bases). The germline V and J ends were trimmed by 5 bases and 2 bases, with 10 bases remaining between them. The germline CDR1 and CDR2 sequences are SGHTA and FQGNSA. The CDR3 is 15 amino acids. The CDR3 region has the DNA TGTGCCAGCAGCCAGCAGGGCACTGGGGCCAACGTCCTGACTTTC. Protein product: CASSQQGTGANVLTF.

V gene TRBV19 combines with J gene TRBJ1-5; 9 nucleotides align to TRBD1. CDR1 is LNHDA and CDR2 is SQIVND in the germline V gene (reference sequence). The V segment lost 6 bases and the J segment 1 base; nucleotides outside the gene matches: 1. The CDR3 loop spans 14 amino acids. CDR3 region: CASSGQGSNQPQHF. The CDR3 nucleotides read TGTGCCAGTAGCGGACAGGGGAGCAATCAGCCCCAGCATTTT. Full variable domain (remainder filled in from reference TRBV19 and TRBJ1-5): DGGITQSPKYLFRKEGQNVTLSCEQNLNHDAMYWYRQDPGQGLRLIYYSQIVNDFQKGDIAEGYSVSREKKESFPLTVTSAQKNPTAFYLCASSGQGSNQPQHFGDGTRLSIL.

The chain carries TRBV7-6 and TRBJ2-7, with D tentatively TRBD2 (6 bases). The CDR3 sequence is 16 residues long. Germline CDR1 reads SGHVS; CDR2 reads FNYEAQ. Trimming removed 4 bases at V and 5 bases at J, with 21 bases between. Written as DNA, the CDR3 is TGTGCCAGCAGCTCACCTGGACGGTTCCCGGGGGACGAGCAGTACTTC. Protein: CASSSPGRFPGDEQYF.

The genes are TRBV28 and TRBJ1-4; the D is unclear. V lost 6 bases, J lost 5 bases, and 16 bases lay in between. CDR1 is MDHEN and CDR2 is SYDVKM in the germline V gene. This CDR3 contains 15 residues. In DNA, the CDR3 is TGTGCCAGCAGCTCTTTAAAACAGTTAAATGAAAAACTGTTTTTT. Translated: CASSSLKQLNEKLFF.

The V call is TRBV28, the J call TRBJ2-5; D gene unclear. V dropped 3 bases and J dropped 3 bases, with 8 bases sitting between them. There are 13 residues in the CDR3. Per the germline V gene, CDR1 is MDHEN and CDR2 is SYDVKM. The CDR3 DNA reads as TGTGCCAGCAGTTTTCGGCCCAAAGAGACCCAGTACTTC. Residues: CASSFRPKETQYF.

V usage is TRBV4-1 and J usage is TRBJ1-1; D is undetermined. The germline gives CDR1 MGHRA, CDR2 YSYEKL. The CDR3 has 17 amino acids. Trimming stripped 0 bases from V and 4 bases from J, with 18 bases between. The CDR3 loop reads CASSQDPRRPGVTEAFF. CDR3 DNA: TGCGCCAGCAGCCAAGATCCCCGCCGCCCGGGCGTCACTGAAGCTTTCTTT.